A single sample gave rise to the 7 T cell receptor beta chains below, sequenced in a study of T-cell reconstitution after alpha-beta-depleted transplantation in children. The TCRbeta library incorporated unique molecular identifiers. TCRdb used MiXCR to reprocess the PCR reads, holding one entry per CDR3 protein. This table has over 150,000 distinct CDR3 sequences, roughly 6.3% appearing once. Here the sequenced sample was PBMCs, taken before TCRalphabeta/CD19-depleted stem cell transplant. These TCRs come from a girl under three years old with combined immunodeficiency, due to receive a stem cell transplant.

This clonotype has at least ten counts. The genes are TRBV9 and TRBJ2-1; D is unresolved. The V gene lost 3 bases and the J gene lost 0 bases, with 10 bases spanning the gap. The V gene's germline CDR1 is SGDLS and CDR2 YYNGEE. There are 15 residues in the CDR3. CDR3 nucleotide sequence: TGTGCCAGCAGCGGGGTTACGAGCTCCTACAATGAGCAGTTCTTC. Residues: CASSGVTSSYNEQFF.

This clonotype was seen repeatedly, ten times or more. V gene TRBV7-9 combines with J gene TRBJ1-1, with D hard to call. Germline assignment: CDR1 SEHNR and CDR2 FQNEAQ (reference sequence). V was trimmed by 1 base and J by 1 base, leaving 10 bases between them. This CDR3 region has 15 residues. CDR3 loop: CASSLVVPGNTEAFF. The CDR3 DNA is TGTGCCAGCAGCTTAGTGGTCCCGGGGAACACTGAAGCTTTCTTT. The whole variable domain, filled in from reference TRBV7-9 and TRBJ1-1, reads DTGVSQNPRHKITKRGQNVTFRCDPISEHNRLYWYRQTLGQGPEFLTYFQNEAQLEKSRLLSDRFSAERPKGSFSTLEIQRTEQGDSAMYLCASSLVVPGNTEAFFGQGTRLTVV.

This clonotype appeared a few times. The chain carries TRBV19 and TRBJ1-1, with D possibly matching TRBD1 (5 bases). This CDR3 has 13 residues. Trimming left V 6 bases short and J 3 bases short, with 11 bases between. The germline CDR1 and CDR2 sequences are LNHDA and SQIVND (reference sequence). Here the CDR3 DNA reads TGTGCCAGTAGCCCTGGGGGGTACACTGAAGCTTTCTTT. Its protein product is CASSPGGYTEAFF.

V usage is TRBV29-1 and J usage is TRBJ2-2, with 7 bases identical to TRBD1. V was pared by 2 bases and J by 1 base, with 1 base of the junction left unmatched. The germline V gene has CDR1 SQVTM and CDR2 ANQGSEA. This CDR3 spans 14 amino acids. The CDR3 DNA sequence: TGCAGCGTTGAAAGGGGGCGGAACACCGGGGAGCTGTTTTTT. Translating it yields CSVERGRNTGELFF.

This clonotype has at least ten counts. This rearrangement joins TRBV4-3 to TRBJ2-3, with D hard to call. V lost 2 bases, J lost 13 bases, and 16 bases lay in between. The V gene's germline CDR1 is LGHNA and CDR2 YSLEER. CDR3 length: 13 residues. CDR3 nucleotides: TGCGCCAGCAGCCAACCTCCGGAGAGGTGGAAGTATTTT. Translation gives CASSQPPERWKYF.

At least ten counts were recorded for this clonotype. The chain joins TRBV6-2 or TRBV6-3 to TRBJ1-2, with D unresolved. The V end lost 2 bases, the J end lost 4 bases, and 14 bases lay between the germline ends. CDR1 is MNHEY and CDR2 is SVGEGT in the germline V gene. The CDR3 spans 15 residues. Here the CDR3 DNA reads TGTGCCAGCAGTTACACCGGGGAACGGGCCTATGGCTACACCTTC. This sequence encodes CASSYTGERAYGYTF.

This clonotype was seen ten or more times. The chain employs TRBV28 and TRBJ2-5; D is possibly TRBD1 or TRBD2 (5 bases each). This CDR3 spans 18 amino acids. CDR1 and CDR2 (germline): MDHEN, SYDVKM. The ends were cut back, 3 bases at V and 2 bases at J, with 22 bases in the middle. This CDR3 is CASSFSGQWGSQQETQYF. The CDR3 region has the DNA TGTGCCAGCAGTTTCTCGGGGCAGTGGGGGAGTCAGCAAGAGACCCAGTACTTC.